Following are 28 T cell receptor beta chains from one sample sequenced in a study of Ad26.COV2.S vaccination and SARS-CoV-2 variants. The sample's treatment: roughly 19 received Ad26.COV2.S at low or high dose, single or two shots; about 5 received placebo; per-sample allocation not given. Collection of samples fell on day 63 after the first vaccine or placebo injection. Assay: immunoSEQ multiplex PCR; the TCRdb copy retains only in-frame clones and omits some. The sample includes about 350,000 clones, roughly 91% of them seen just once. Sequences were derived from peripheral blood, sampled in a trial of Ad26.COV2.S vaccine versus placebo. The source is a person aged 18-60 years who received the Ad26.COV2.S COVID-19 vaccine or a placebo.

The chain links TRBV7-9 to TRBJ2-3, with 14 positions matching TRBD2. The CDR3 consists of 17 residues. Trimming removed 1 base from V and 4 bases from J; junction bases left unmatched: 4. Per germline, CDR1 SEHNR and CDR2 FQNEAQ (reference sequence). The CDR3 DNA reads TGTGCCAGCAGCTTAGGGGGACTAGCGGGAGTGTCAGATACGCAGTATTTT. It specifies CASSLGGLAGVSDTQYF. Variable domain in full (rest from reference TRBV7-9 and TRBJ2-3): DTGVSQNPRHKITKRGQNVTFRCDPISEHNRLYWYRQTLGQGPEFLTYFQNEAQLEKSRLLSDRFSAERPKGSFSTLEIQRTEQGDSAMYLCASSLGGLAGVSDTQYFGPGTRLTVL.

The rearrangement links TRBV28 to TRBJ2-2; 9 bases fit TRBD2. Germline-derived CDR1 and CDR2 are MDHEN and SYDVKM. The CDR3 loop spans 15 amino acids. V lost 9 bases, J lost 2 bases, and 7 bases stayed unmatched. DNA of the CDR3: TGTGCCAGTAGGATAGCGGGGGCAAACACCGGGGAGCTGTTTTTT. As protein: CASRIAGANTGELFF.

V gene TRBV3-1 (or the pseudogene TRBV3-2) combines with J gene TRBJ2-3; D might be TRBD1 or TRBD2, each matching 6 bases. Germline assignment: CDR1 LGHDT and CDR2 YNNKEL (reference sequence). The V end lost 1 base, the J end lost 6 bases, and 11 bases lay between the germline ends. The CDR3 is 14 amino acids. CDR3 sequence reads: CASSQGGGLDTQYF. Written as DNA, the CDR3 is TGTGCCAGCAGCCAAGGTGGGGGGCTGGATACGCAGTATTTT.

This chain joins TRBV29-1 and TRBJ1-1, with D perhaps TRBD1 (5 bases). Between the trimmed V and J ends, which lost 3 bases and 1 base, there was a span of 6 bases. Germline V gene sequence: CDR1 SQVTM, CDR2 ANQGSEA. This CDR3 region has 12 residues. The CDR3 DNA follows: TGCAGCGTTGACGGGGGGAACACTGAAGCTTTCTTT. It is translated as CSVDGGNTEAFF.

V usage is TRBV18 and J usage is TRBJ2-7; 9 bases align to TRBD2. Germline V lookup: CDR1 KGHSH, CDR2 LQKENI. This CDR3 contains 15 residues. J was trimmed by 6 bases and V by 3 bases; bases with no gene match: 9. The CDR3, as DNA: TGTGCCAGCTCACCTCTAGTAGCGGGAGAGGGCGAGCAGTACTTC. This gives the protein CASSPLVAGEGEQYF.

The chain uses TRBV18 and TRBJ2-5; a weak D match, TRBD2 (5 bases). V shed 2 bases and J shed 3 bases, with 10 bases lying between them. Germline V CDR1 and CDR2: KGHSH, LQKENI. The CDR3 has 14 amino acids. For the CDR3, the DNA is TGTGCCAGCTCACCATCGAGCGGAAAAGAGACCCAGTACTTC. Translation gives CASSPSSGKETQYF.

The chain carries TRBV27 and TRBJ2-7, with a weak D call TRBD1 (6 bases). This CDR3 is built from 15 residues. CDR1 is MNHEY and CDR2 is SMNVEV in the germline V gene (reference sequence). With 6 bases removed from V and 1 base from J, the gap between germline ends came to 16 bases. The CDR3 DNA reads TGTGCCAGCAGCGAAAACCGGGACATGTCCTACGAGCAGTACTTC. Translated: CASSENRDMSYEQYF.

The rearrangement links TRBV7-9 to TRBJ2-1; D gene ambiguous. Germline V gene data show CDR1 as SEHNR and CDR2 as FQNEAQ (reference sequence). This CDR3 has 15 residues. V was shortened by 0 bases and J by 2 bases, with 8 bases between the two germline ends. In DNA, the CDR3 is TGTGCCAGCAGCTTAGCCCGGGCTGCCTACAATGAGCAGTTCTTC. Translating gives CASSLARAAYNEQFF.

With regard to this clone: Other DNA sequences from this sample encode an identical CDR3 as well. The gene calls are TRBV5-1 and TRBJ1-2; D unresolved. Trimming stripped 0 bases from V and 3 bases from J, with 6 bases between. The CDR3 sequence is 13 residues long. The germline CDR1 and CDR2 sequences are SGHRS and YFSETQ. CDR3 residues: CASSLDGDYGYTF. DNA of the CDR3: TGCGCCAGCAGCTTGGACGGAGACTATGGCTACACCTTC.

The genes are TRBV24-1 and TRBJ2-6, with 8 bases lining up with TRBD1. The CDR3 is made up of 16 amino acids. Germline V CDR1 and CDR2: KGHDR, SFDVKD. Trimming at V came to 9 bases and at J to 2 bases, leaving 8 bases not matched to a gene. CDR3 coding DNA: TGTGCCACCGAGGGGACAGGTTCAGCTGGGGCCAACGTCCTGACTTTC. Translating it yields CATEGTGSAGANVLTF.

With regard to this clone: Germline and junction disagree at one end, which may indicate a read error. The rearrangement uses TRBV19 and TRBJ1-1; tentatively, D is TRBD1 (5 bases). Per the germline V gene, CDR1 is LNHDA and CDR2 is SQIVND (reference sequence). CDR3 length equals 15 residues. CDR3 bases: TGTGCCAGTAGTATCGGGGTGGCAGGGAACCCTGAAGCTTTCTTT. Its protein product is CASSIGVAGNPEAFF.

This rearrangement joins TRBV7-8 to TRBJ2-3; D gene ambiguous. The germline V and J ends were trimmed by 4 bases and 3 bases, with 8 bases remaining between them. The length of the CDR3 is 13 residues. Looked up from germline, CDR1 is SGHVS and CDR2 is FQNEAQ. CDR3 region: CASSSRRTDTQYF. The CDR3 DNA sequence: TGTGCCAGCAGCTCTCGGAGAACAGATACGCAGTATTTT.

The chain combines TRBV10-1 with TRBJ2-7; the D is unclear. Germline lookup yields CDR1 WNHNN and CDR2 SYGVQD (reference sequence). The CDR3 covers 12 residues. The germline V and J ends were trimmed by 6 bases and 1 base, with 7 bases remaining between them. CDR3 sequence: CASSQNSYEQYF. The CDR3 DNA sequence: TGCGCCAGCAGCCAGAATTCCTACGAGCAGTACTTC.

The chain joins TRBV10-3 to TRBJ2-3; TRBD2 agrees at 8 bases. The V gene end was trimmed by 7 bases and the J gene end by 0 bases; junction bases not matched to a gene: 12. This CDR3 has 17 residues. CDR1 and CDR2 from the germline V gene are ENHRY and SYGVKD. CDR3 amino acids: CAIKSGGFETSTDTQYF. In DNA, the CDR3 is TGTGCCATCAAATCGGGGGGGTTTGAAACTAGCACAGATACGCAGTATTTT.

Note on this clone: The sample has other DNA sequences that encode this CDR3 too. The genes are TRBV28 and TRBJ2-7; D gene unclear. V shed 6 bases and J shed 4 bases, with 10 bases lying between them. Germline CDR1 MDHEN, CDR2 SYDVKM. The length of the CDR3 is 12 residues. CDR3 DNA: TGTGCCAGCAGCCCGGAAGGGTACGAGCAGTACTTC. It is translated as CASSPEGYEQYF.

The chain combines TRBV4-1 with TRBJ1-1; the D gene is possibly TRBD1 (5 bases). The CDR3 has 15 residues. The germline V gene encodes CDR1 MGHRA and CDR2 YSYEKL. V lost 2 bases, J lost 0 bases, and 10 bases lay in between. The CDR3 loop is CASSQYKGMNTEAFF. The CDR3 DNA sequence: TGCGCCAGCAGCCAATACAAGGGGATGAACACTGAAGCTTTCTTT.

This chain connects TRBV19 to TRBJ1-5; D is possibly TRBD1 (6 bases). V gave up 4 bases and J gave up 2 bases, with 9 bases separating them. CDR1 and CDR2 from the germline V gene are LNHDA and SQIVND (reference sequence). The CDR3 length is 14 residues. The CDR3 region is CASSRQAGNQPQHF. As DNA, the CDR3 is TGTGCCAGTAGTAGACAGGCGGGCAATCAGCCCCAGCATTTT.

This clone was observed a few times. CDR3 sequence (DNA): TGTGCCAGCAGCTTAGATACCCACACTGAAGCTTTCTTT. This gives the protein CASSLDTHTEAFF. The V gene is TRBV11-3, the J gene TRBJ1-1; unclear D gene. Germline loops: CDR1 SGHNT, CDR2 YENEEA. The CDR3 consists of 13 residues. Trimming cost V 0 bases and J 3 bases, with 5 bases left between them.

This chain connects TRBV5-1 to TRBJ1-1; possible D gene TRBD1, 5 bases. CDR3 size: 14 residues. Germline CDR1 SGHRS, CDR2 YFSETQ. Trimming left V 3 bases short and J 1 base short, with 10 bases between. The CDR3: CASSSGTANTEAFF. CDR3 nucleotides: TGCGCCAGCAGCTCCGGGACGGCGAACACTGAAGCTTTCTTT. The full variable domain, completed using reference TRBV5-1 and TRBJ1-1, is KAGVTQTPRYLIKTRGQQVTLSCSPISGHRSVSWYQQTPGQGLQFLFEYFSETQRNKGNFPGRFSGRQFSNSRSEMNVSTLELGDSALYLCASSSGTANTEAFFGQGTRLTVV.

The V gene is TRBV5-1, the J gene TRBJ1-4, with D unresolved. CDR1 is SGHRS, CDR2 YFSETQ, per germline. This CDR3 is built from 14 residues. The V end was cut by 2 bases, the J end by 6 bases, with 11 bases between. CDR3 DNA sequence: TGCGCCAGCAGCTTAGGGTTGGGTGATGAAAAACTGTTTTTT. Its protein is CASSLGLGDEKLFF.

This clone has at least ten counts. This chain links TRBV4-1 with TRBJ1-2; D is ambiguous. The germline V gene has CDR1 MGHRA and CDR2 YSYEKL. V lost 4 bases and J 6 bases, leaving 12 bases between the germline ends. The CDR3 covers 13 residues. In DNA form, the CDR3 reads TGCGCCAGCAGCCGAGGACCTCCGGATGGCTACACCTTC. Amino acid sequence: CASSRGPPDGYTF.

This chain's CDR3 is CASSYSKGADTGELFF. DNA for the CDR3: TGTGCCAGCAGCTACTCCAAGGGGGCAGACACCGGGGAGCTGTTTTTT. The gene calls are TRBV7-2 and TRBJ2-2; 7 bases are shared with TRBD1. After removal of 4 bases from V and 3 bases from J, the junction contained 8 bases not matched to a gene. The CDR3 runs to 16 residues. Germline V gene data show CDR1 as SGHTA and CDR2 as FQGNSA.

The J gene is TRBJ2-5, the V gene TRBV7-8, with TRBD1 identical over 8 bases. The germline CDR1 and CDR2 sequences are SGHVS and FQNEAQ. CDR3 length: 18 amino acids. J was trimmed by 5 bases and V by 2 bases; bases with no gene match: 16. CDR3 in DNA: TGTGCCAGCAGCTTAAAAATTCCCCAGACAGGGGATGGGGAGACCCAGTACTTC. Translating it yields CASSLKIPQTGDGETQYF.

The CDR3 region is CASTSGQGKHQPQHF. The CDR3 nucleotides are TGTGCCAGCACTTCGGGACAGGGGAAACATCAGCCCCAGCATTTT. The chain uses TRBV28 and TRBJ1-5; 10 bases are shared with TRBD1. This CDR3 comprises 15 residues. Germline trimming cut 7 bases from V and 5 bases from J; bases unmatched to any gene: 8. The V gene's germline CDR1 is MDHEN and CDR2 SYDVKM.

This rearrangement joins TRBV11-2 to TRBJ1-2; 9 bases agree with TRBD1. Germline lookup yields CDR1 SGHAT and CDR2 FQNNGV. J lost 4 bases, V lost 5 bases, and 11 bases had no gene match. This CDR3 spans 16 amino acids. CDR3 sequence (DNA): TGTGCCAGCAGCACCCTCGGGGGACAGGGCTCCTATGGCTACACCTTC. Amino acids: CASSTLGGQGSYGYTF.

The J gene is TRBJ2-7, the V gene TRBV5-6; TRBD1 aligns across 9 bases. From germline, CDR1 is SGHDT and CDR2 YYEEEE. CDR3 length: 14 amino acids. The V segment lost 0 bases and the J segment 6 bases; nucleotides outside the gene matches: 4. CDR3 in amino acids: CASSLGTGAFEQYF. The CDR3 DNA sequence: TGTGCCAGCAGCTTGGGGACAGGGGCATTCGAGCAGTACTTC.

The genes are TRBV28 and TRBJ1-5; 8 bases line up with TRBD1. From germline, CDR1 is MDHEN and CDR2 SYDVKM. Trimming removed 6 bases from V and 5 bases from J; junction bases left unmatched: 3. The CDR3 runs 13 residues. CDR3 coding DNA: TGTGCCAGCAGAAAGACAGGGGATCAGCCCCAGCATTTT. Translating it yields CASRKTGDQPQHF.

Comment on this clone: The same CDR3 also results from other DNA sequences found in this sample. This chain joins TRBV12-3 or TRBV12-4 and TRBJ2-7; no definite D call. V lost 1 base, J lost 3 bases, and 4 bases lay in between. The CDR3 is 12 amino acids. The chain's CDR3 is CASSLVFYEQYF. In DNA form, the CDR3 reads TGTGCCAGCAGTTTAGTCTTCTACGAGCAGTACTTC.